Below, 3 T cell receptor beta chains from the same sample are listed, as sequenced in a study of OX40 agonist ivuxolimab in advanced cancers. The method was immunoSEQ multiplex PCR; TCRdb's version includes in-frame clones alone and lacks a portion of them. The table includes approximately 24,000 clones, more than 60% detected once. The source material was CD4+ or CD8+ T cells sorted from blood, sampled in a trial of the OX40 agonist ivuxolimab. The source of these receptors is an adult with an advanced solid tumor such as melanoma, head and neck, liver or kidney cancer.

The chain carries TRBV5-6 and TRBJ1-5; weak D call: TRBD1 (5 bases). The germline V gene encodes CDR1 SGHDT and CDR2 YYEEEE. This CDR3 region has 15 residues. With 0 bases removed from V and 2 bases from J, the gap between germline ends came to 9 bases. CDR3: CASSLGGIGNQPQHF. CDR3 sequence (DNA): TGTGCCAGCAGCTTGGGGGGCATAGGCAATCAGCCCCAGCATTTT.

The chain uses TRBV5-4 and TRBJ2-5; tentative D call: TRBD1 (5 bases). V was pared by 0 bases and J by 5 bases, with 8 bases between. This CDR3 region has 13 residues. Per the germline V gene, CDR1 is SGHNT and CDR2 is YYREEE (reference sequence). The DNA for the CDR3 is TGTGCCAGCAGCTTGGGGGGCGGCGAGACCCAGTACTTC. It encodes CASSLGGGETQYF.

This rearrangement joins TRBV9 to TRBJ2-2, with a weak D call TRBD1 (5 bases). Germline CDR1 and CDR2: SGDLS and YYNGEE. The CDR3 sequence is 15 residues long. Trimming pared 2 bases from V and 2 bases from J, leaving 10 bases between. CDR3 in DNA: TGTGCCAGCAGCGTGATAGGGGCCAACACCGGGGAGCTGTTTTTT. Protein sequence: CASSVIGANTGELFF. Combining the CDR3 with reference TRBV9 and TRBJ2-2 gives the whole variable domain DSGVTQTPKHLITATGQRVTLRCSPRSGDLSVYWYQQSLDQGLQFLIQYYNGEERAKGNILERFSAQQFPDLHSELNLSSLELGDSALYFCASSVIGANTGELFFGEGSRLTVL.